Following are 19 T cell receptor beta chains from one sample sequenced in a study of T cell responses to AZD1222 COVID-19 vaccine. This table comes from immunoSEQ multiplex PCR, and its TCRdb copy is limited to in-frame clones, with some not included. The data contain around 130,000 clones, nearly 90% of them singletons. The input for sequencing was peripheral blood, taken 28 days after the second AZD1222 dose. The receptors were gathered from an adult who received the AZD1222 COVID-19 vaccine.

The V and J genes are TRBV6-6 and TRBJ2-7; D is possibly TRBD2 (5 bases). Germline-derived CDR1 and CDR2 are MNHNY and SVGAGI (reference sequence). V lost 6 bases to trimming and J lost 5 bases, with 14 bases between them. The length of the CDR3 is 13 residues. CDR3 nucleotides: TGTGCCAGCAGACCCCCCGGACTGGACGAGCAGTACTTC. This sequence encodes CASRPPGLDEQYF.

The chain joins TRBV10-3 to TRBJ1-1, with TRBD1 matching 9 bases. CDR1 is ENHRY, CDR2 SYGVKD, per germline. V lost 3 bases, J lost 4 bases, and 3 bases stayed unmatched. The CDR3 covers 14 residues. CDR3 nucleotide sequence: TGTGCCATCAGTGACCGGGACAGGGCCACTGAAGCTTTCTTT. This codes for CAISDRDRATEAFF.

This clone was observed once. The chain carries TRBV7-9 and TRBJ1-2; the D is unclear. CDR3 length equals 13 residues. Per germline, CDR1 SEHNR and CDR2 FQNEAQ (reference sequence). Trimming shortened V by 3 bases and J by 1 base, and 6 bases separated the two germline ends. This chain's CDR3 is CASSLDFNYGYTF. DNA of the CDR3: TGTGCCAGCAGCTTGGATTTTAACTATGGCTACACCTTC. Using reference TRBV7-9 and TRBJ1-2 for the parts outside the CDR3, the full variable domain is DTGVSQNPRHKITKRGQNVTFRCDPISEHNRLYWYRQTLGQGPEFLTYFQNEAQLEKSRLLSDRFSAERPKGSFSTLEIQRTEQGDSAMYLCASSLDFNYGYTFGSGTRLTVV.

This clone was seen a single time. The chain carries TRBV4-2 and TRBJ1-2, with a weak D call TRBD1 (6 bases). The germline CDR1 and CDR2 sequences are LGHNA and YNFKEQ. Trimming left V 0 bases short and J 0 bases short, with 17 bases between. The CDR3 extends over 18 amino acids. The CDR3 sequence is CASSQDLQGLSANYGYTF. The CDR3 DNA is TGTGCCAGCAGCCAAGATCTACAGGGTCTGTCGGCTAACTATGGCTACACCTTC.

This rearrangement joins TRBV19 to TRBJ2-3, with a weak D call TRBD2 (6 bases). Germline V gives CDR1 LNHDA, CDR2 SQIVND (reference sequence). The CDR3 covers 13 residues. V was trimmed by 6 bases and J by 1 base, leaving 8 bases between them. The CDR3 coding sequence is TGTGCCAGTAGGGGCGGGGGCACAGATACGCAGTATTTT. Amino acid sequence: CASRGGGTDTQYF.

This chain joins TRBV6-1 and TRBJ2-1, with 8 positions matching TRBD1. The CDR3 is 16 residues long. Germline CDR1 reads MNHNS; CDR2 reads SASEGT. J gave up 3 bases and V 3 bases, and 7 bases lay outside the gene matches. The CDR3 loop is CASSELAGGYYNEQFF. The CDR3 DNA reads TGTGCCAGCAGTGAGCTGGCAGGGGGCTACTACAATGAGCAGTTCTTC.

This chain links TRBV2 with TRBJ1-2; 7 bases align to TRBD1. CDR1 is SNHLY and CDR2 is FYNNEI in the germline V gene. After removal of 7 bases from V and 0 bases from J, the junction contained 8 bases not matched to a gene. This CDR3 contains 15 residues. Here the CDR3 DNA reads TGTGCCAGCATCTATACAGGGGACGCTAACTATGGCTACACCTTC. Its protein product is CASIYTGDANYGYTF. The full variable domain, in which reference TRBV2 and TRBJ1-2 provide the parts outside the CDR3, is EPEVTQTPSHQVTQMGQEVILRCVPISNHLYFYWYRQILGQKVEFLVSFYNNEISEKSEIFDDQFSVERPDGSNFTLKIRSTKLEDSAMYFCASIYTGDANYGYTFGSGTRLTVV.

The CDR3 loop reads CASSPIQTLPLHF. In DNA, the CDR3 is TGTGCCAGCAGTCCAATCCAGACCCTCCCCCTCCACTTT. J is TRBJ1-6 and V is TRBV6-5; no definite D call. Trimming removed 5 bases from V and 13 bases from J, with 15 bases in between. Germline loops: CDR1 MNHEY, CDR2 SVGAGI. This CDR3 is 13 amino acids long.

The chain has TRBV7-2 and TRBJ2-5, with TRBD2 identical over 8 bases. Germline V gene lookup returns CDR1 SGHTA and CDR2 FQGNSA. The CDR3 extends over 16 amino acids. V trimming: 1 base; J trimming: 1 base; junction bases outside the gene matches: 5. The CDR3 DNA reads TGTGCCAGCAGCTTAGTGGGCGGGGGGTCCCAAGAGACCCAGTACTTC. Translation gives CASSLVGGGSQETQYF.

The DNA of the CDR3 is TGCGCCAGCAGCTCCGCGGCGGGCTCTGGAAACACCATATATTTT. It translates to CASSSAAGSGNTIYF. This chain joins TRBV5-1 and TRBJ1-3; no reliable D call. Trimming pared 3 bases from V and 0 bases from J, leaving 10 bases between. Germline-derived CDR1 and CDR2 are SGHRS and YFSETQ. The CDR3 has 15 amino acids.

The CDR3 DNA is TGTGCCAGTAGTATCCCAGGGCTAGCGGGAGGCGGGACCGGGGAGCTGTTTTTT. Residues: CASSIPGLAGGGTGELFF. The chain carries TRBV19 and TRBJ2-2, with TRBD2 identical over 11 bases. In germline, CDR1 is LNHDA, CDR2 SQIVND (reference sequence). The CDR3 length is 18 residues. J gave up 5 bases and V 3 bases, and 11 bases lay outside the gene matches. The variable domain in full, with the rest retrieved from reference TRBV19 and TRBJ2-2, is DGGITQSPKYLFRKEGQNVTLSCEQNLNHDAMYWYRQDPGQGLRLIYYSQIVNDFQKGDIAEGYSVSREKKESFPLTVTSAQKNPTAFYLCASSIPGLAGGGTGELFFGEGSRLTVL.

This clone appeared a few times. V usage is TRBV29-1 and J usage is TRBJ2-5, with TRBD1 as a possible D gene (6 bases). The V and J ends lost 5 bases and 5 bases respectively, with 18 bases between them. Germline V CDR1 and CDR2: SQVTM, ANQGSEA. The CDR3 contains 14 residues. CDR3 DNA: TGCAGCGTTTTAATACAGGGATCCTCGGAGACCCAGTACTTC. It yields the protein CSVLIQGSSETQYF.

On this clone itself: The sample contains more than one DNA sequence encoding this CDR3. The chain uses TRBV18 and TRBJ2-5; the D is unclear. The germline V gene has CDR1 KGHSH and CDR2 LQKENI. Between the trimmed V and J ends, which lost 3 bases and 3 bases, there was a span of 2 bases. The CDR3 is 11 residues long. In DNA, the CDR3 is TGTGCCAGCTCACCGGAAGAGACCCAGTACTTC. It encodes CASSPEETQYF.

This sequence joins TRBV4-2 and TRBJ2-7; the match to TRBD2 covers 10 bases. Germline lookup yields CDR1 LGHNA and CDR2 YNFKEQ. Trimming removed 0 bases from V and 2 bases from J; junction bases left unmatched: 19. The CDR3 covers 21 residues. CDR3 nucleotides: TGTGCCAGCAGCCAAGATCGACCAAGGGGACTAGCGCGATTAGACCCCTACGAGCAGTACTTC. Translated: CASSQDRPRGLARLDPYEQYF.

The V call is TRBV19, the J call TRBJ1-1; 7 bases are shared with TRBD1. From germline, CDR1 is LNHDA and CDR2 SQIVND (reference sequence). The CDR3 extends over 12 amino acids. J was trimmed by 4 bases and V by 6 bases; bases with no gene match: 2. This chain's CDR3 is CASSRQGTEAFF. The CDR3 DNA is TGTGCCAGTAGCCGACAGGGCACTGAAGCTTTCTTT.

The CDR3 sequence: CASSQIQRTNTEAFF. CDR3 nucleotide sequence: TGCGCCAGCAGCCAGATCCAGAGGACGAACACTGAAGCTTTCTTT. The rearrangement joins TRBV4-1 to TRBJ1-1, with D unclear. The germline CDR1 and CDR2 sequences are MGHRA and YSYEKL. This CDR3 comprises 15 residues. V lost 3 bases to trimming and J lost 1 base, with 12 bases between them.

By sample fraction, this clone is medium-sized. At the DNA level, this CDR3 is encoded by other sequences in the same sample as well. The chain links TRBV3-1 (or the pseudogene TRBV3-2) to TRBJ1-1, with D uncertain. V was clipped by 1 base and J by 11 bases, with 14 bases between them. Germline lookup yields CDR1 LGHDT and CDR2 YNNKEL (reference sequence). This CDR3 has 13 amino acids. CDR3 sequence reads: CASSQGTGGRAFF. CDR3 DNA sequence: TGTGCCAGCAGCCAAGGTACTGGCGGGAGGGCTTTCTTT.

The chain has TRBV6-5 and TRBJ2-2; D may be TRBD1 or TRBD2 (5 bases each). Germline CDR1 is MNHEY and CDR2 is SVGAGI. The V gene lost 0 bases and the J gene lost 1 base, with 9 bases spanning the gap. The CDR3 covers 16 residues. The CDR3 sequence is CASSYSGRWNTGELFF. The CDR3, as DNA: TGTGCCAGCAGTTACTCGGGACGGTGGAACACCGGGGAGCTGTTTTTT.

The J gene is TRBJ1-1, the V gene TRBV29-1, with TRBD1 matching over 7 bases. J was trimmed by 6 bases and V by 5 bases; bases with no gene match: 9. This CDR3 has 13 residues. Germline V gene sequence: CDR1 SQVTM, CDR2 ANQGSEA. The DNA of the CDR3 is TGCAGCGTTCGAGACAGGGTTCAAGCTGAAGCTTTCTTT. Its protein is CSVRDRVQAEAFF.